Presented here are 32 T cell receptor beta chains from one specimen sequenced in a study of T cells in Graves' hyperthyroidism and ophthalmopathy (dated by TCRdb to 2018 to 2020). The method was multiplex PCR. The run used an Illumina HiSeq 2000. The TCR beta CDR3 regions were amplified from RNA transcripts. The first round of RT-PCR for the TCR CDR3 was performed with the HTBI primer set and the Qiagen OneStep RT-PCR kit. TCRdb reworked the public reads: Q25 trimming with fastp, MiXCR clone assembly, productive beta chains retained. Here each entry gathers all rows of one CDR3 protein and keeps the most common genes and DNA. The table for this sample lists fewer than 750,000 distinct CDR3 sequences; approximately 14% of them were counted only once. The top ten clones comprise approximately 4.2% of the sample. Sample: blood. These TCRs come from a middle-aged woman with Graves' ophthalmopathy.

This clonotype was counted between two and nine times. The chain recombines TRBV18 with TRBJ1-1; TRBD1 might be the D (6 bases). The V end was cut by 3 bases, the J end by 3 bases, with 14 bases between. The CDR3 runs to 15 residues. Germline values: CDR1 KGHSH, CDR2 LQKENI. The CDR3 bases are TGTGCCAGCTCACCCGACAGGTTGGGATACACTGAAGCTTTCTTT. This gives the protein CASSPDRLGYTEAFF.

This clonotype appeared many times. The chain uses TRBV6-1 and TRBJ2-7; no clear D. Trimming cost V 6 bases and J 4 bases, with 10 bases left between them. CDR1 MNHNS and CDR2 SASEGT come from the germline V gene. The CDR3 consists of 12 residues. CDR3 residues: CASSPGWYEQYF. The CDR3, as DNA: TGTGCCAGCAGCCCCGGGTGGTACGAGCAGTACTTC.

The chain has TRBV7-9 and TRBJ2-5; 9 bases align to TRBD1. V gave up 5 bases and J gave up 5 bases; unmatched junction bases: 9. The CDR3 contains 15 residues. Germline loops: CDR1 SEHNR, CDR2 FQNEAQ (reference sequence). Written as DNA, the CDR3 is TGTGCCAGCAGCCGGACGGGACAGGGATTCGAGACCCAGTACTTC. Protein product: CASSRTGQGFETQYF.

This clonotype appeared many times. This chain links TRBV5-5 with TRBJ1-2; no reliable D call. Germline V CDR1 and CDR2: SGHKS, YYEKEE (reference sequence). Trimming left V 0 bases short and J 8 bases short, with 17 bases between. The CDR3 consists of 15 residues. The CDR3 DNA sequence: TGTGCCAGCAGCTTGGGTTCGGCCAACCGCGTGGGCTACACCTTC. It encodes CASSLGSANRVGYTF.

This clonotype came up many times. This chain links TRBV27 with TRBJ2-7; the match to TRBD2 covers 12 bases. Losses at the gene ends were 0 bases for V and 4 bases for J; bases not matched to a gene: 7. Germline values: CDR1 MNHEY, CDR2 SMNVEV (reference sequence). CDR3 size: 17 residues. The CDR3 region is CASSLSRLAGVTYEQYF. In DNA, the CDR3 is TGTGCCAGCAGTTTATCGAGACTAGCGGGAGTAACTTACGAGCAGTACTTC.

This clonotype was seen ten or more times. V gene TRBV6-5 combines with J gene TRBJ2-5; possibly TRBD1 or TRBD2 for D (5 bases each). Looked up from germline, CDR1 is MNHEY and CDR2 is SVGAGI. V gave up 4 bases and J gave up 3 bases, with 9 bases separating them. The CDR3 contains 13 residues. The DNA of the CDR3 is TGTGCCAGCAGTTGGGGACGAAAAGAGACCCAGTACTTC. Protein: CASSWGRKETQYF.

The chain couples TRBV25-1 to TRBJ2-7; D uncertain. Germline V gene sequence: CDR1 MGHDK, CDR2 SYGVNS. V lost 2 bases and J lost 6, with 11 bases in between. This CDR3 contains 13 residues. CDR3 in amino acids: CASSEAEPFEQYF. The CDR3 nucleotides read TGTGCCAGCAGTGAAGCTGAACCATTCGAGCAGTACTTC.

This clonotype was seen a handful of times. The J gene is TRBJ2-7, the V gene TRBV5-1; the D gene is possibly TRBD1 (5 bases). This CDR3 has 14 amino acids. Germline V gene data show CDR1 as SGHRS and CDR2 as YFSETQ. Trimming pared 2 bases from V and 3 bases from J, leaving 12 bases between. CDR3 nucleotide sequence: TGCGCCAGCAGCTTCTCGCCAGGGATCTACGAGCAGTACTTC. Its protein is CASSFSPGIYEQYF.

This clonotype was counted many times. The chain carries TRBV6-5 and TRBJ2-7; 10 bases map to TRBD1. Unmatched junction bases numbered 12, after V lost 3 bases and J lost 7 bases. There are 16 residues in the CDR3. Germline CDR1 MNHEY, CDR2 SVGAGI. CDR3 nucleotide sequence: TGTGCCAGCAGTTATGGACAGGGGGTTCTACCGCGGGAGCAGTACTTC. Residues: CASSYGQGVLPREQYF.

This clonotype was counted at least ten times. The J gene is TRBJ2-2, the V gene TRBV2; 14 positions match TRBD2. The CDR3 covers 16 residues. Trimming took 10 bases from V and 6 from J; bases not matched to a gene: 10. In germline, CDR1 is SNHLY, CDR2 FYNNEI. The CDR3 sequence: CATKEGLAGAAGELFF. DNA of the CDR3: TGTGCCACCAAGGAGGGACTAGCGGGAGCTGCCGGGGAGCTGTTTTTT.

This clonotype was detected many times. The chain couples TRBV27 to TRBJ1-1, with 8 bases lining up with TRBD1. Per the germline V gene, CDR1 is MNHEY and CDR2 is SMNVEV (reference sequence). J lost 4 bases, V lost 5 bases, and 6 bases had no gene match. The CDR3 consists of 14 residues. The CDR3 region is CASSVRGQVTEAFF. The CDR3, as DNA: TGTGCCAGCAGTGTCAGGGGGCAAGTCACTGAAGCTTTCTTT.

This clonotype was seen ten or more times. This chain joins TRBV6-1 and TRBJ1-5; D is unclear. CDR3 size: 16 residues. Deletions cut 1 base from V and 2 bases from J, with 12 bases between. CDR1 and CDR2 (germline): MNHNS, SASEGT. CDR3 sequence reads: CASSEVTGKGNQPQHF. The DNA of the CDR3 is TGTGCCAGCAGTGAAGTGACGGGAAAGGGCAATCAGCCCCAGCATTTT.

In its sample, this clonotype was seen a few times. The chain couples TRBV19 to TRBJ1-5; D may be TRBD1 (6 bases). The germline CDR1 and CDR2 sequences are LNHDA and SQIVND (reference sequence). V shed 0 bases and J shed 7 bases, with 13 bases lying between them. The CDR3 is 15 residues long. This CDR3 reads CASSIDQTRGQPQHF. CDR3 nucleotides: TGTGCCAGTAGTATAGATCAAACGAGGGGGCAGCCCCAGCATTTT.

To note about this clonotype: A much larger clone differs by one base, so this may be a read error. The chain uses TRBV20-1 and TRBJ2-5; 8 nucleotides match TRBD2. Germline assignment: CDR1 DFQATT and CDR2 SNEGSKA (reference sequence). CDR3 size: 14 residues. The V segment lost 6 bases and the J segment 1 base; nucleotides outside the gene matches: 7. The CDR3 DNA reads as TGCAGTGCCCAGCTAGCGGGTATCCAAGAGACCCAGTACTTC. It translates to CSAQLAGIQETQYF.

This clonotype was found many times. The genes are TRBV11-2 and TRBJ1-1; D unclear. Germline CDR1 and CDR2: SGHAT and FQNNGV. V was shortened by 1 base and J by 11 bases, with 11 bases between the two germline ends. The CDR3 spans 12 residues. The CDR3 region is CASSLGLGRAFF. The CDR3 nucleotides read TGTGCCAGCAGCTTAGGTCTAGGCAGGGCTTTCTTT.

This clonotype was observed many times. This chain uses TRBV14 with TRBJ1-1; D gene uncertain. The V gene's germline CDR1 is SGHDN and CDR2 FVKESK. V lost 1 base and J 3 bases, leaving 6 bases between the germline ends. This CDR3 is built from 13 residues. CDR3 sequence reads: CASSQVRDTEAFF. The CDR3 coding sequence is TGTGCCAGCAGCCAAGTTAGGGACACTGAAGCTTTCTTT.

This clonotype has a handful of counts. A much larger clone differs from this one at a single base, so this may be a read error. The CDR3 nucleotides read TGTGCCAGCAGTTCACCACCGGGACTAGCGGGAGCCTCCTACGAGCGGTACTTC. This codes for CASSSPPGLAGASYERYF. The chain combines TRBV28 with TRBJ2-7, with TRBD2 matching over 14 bases. There are 18 residues in the CDR3. CDR1 is MDHEN and CDR2 is SYDVKM in the germline V gene.

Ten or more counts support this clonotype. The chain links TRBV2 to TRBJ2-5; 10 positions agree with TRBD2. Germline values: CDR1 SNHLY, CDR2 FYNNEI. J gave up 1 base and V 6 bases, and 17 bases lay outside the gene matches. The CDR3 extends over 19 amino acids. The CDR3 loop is CASSTTRASGSSGQETQYF. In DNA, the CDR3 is TGTGCCAGCAGCACCACCCGGGCTAGCGGGAGCAGCGGCCAAGAGACCCAGTACTTC.

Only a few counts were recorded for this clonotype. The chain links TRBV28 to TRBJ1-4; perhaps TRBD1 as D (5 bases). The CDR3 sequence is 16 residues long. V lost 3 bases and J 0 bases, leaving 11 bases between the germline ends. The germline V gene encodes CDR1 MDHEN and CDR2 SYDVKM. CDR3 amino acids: CASSFLLRATNEKLFF. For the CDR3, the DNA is TGTGCCAGCAGTTTCCTCCTCAGGGCAACTAATGAAAAACTGTTTTTT.

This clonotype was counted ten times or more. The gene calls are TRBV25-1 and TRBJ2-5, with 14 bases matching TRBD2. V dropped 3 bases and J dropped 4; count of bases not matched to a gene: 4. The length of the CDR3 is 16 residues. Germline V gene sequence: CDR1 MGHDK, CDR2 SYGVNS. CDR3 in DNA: TGTGCCAGCAGTGATCTGACTAGCGGGAGGGGAGAGACCCAGTACTTC. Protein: CASSDLTSGRGETQYF.

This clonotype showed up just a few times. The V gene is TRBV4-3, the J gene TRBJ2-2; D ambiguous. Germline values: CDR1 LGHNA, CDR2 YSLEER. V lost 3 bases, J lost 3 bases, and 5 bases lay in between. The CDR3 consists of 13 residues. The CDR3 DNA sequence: TGCGCCAGCAGCCAGACGTACACCGGGGAGCTGTTTTTT. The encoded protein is CASSQTYTGELFF.

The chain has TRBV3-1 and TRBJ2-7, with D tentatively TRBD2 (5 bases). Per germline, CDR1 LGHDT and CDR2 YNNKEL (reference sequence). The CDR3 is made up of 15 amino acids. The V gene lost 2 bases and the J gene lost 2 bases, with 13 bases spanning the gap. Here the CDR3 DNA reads TGTGCCAGCAGCCAATTCCGGGATGCGACCTACGAGCAGTACTTC. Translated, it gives CASSQFRDATYEQYF.

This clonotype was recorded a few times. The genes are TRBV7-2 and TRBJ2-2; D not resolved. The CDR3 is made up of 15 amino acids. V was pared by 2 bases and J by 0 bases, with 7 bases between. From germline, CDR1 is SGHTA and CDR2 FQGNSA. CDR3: CASSLKVTNTGELFF. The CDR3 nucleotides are TGTGCCAGCAGCTTAAAAGTCACGAACACCGGGGAGCTGTTTTTT.

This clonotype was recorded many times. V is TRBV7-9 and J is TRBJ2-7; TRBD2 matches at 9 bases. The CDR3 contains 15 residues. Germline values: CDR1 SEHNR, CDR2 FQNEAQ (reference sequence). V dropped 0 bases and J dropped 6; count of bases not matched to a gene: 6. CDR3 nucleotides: TGTGCCAGCAGCTTAGCTGCGGGAGGGCCGGCCGAGCAGTACTTC. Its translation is CASSLAAGGPAEQYF.

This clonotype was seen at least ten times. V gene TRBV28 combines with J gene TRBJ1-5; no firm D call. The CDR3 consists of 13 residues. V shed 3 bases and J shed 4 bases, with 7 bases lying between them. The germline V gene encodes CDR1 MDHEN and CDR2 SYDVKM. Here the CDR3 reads CASSFVFNQPQHF. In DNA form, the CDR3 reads TGTGCCAGCAGTTTTGTGTTTAATCAGCCCCAGCATTTT. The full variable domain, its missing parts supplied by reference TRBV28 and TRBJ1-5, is DVKVTQSSRYLVKRTGEKVFLECVQDMDHENMFWYRQDPGLGLRLIYFSYDVKMKEKGDIPEGYSVSREKKERFSLILESASTNQTSMYLCASSFVFNQPQHFGDGTRLSIL.

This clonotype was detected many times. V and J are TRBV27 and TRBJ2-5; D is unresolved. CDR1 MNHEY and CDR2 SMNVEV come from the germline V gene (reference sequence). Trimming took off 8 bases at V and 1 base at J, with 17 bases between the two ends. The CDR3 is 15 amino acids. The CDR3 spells CASYPVGRPQETQYF. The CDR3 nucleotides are TGTGCCAGCTATCCGGTAGGAAGGCCCCAAGAGACCCAGTACTTC.

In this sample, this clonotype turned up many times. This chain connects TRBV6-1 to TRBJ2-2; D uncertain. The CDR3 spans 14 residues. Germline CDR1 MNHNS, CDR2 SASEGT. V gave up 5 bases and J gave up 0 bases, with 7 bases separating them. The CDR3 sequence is CASSRPSNTGELFF. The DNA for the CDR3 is TGTGCCAGCAGTCGACCGTCGAACACCGGGGAGCTGTTTTTT.

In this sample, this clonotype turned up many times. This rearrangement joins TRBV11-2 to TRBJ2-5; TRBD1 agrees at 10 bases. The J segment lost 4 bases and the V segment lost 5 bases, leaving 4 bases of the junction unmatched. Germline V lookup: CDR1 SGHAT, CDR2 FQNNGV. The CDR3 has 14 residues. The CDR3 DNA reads TGTGCCAGCAGCACCGGGACAGGGGTAGAGACCCAGTACTTC. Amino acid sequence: CASSTGTGVETQYF.

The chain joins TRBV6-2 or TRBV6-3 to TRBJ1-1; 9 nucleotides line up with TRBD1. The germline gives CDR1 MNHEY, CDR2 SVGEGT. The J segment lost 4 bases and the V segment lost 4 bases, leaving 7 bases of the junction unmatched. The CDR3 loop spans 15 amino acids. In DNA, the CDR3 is TGTGCCAGCAGTTTTCACAGGGGGCAGGGCACTGAAGCTTTCTTT. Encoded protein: CASSFHRGQGTEAFF.

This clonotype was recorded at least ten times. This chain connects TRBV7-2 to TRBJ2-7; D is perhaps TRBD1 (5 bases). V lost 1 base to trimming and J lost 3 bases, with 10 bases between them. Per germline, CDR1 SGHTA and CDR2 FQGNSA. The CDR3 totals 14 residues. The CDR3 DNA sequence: TGTGCCAGCAGCTTAGAGGTGACAGACTACGAGCAGTACTTC. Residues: CASSLEVTDYEQYF. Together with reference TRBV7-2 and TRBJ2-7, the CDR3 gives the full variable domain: GAGVSQSPSNKVTEKGKDVELRCDPISGHTALYWYRQSLGQGLEFLIYFQGNSAPDKSGLPSDRFSAERTGGSVSTLTIQRTQQEDSAVYLCASSLEVTDYEQYFGPGTRLTVT.

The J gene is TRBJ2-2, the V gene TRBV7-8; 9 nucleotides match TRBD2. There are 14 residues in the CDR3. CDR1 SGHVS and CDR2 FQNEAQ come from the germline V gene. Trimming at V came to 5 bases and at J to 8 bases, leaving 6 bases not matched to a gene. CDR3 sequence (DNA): TGTGCCAGCAGCCGAGGGACTAGCTCTGGGGAGCTGTTTTTT. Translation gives CASSRGTSSGELFF.

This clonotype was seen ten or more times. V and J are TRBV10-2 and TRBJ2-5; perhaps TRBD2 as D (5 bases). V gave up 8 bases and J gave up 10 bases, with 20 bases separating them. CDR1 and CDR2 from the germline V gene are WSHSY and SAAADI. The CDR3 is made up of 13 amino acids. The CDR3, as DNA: TGCGCCAGCTGTTCTTCGGGATCCTTGAACCAGTACTTC. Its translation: CASCSSGSLNQYF.